The next 19 T cell receptor beta chains were all read from a single sample in a study of technical replicates of blood from several donors. The table came from immunoSEQ multiplex PCR; TCRdb's copy has only in-frame clones and leaves some out. The profile shows under 100,000 clones, 90% to 96% of them singletons. The sample was T cells isolated from PBMCs. The receptors come from a human donor in good health.

The CDR3: CASSFDRLTVDTQYF. CDR3 DNA sequence: TGTGCCAGCAGCTTTGACAGGCTCACAGTCGATACGCAGTATTTT. The J gene is TRBJ2-3, the V gene TRBV11-2; TRBD1 might be the D (6 bases). Looked up from germline, CDR1 is SGHAT and CDR2 is FQNNGV. Trimming removed 3 bases from V and 6 bases from J, with 16 bases in between. The CDR3 contains 15 residues.

V gene TRBV7-9 combines with J gene TRBJ2-7; D gene uncertain. CDR1 is SEHNR, CDR2 FQNEAQ, per germline (reference sequence). The CDR3 is 14 amino acids. V was shortened by 3 bases and J by 2 bases, with 11 bases between the two germline ends. Written as DNA, the CDR3 is TGTGCCAGCAGCTTGTTGCCTGAGCCCTACGAGCAGTACTTC. As protein: CASSLLPEPYEQYF.

The chain carries TRBV29-1 and TRBJ2-5; D possibly corresponds to TRBD2 (6 bases). CDR1 is SQVTM and CDR2 is ANQGSEA in the germline V gene. Trimming stripped 5 bases from V and 6 bases from J, with 22 bases between. CDR3 length equals 15 residues. This CDR3 reads CSVKGLNLSLKTQYF. For the CDR3, the DNA is TGCAGCGTTAAGGGACTCAACCTATCCCTGAAGACCCAGTACTTC.

This clone occurred a few times. J is TRBJ1-1 and V is TRBV11-2, with TRBD1 matching 9 bases. The germline V gene has CDR1 SGHAT and CDR2 FQNNGV. This CDR3 has 15 amino acids. The V segment lost 5 bases and the J segment 1 base; nucleotides outside the gene matches: 5. CDR3 sequence: CASSLPQGANTEAFF. CDR3 coding DNA: TGTGCCAGCAGCCTCCCACAGGGGGCGAACACTGAAGCTTTCTTT.

The CDR3 reads CASSSNPGVIVQYF. In nucleotides, the CDR3 is TGTGCCAGCAGTTCAAACCCCGGGGTGATCGTGCAGTACTTC. The V gene is TRBV27, the J gene TRBJ2-7; a possible D gene is TRBD2 (5 bases). The CDR3 loop spans 14 amino acids. CDR1 and CDR2 (germline): MNHEY, SMNVEV (reference sequence). Between the trimmed V and J ends, which lost 4 bases and 9 bases, there was a span of 19 bases.

The chain couples TRBV19 to TRBJ2-7, with 9 bases identical to TRBD1. Germline V gives CDR1 LNHDA, CDR2 SQIVND (reference sequence). V was pared by 5 bases and J by 9 bases, with 11 bases of the junction left unmatched. This CDR3 spans 14 amino acids. For the CDR3, the DNA is TGTGCCAGTAGTTCGGAGGGACAGGGAGGAGGGCAGTACTTC. Translating it yields CASSSEGQGGGQYF.

Only one count was recorded for this clone. V and J are TRBV25-1 and TRBJ1-1; tentative D call: TRBD1 (5 bases). Germline loops: CDR1 MGHDK, CDR2 SYGVNS. Between the trimmed V and J ends, which lost 5 bases and 5 bases, there was a span of 9 bases. The CDR3 covers 12 residues. CDR3 protein: CASSLGQTEAFF. Here the CDR3 DNA reads TGTGCCAGCAGTCTGGGGCAGACTGAAGCTTTCTTT. Full variable domain (missing parts from reference TRBV25-1 and TRBJ1-1): EADIYQTPRYLVIGTGKKITLECSQTMGHDKMYWYQQDPGMELHLIHYSYGVNSTEKGDLSSESTVSRIRTEHFPLTLESARPSHTSQYLCASSLGQTEAFFGQGTRLTVV.

The chain couples TRBV19 to TRBJ2-1; 7 positions agree with TRBD1. V lost 5 bases to trimming and J lost 8 bases; unmatched junction nucleotides: 6. This CDR3 contains 13 residues. Germline-derived CDR1 and CDR2 are LNHDA and SQIVND (reference sequence). The CDR3 reads CASSERTGDEQFF. The DNA of the CDR3 is TGTGCCAGTAGTGAACGGACAGGCGATGAGCAGTTCTTC.

This chain joins TRBV4-1 and TRBJ2-1; D is unresolved. Germline lookup yields CDR1 MGHRA and CDR2 YSYEKL. CDR3 length equals 14 residues. V was pared by 5 bases and J by 9 bases, with 17 bases between. The CDR3: CASSTRQEVGEQFF. CDR3 DNA: TGCGCCAGCAGCACCCGGCAAGAGGTCGGTGAGCAGTTCTTC.

The rearrangement uses TRBV30 and TRBJ1-1; 10 bases map to TRBD1. The CDR3 has 12 residues. The germline V gene encodes CDR1 GTSNPN and CDR2 SVGIG (reference sequence). The V segment lost 0 bases and the J segment 10 bases; nucleotides outside the gene matches: 2. The CDR3 is CAWSVDRGRAFF. In nucleotides, the CDR3 is TGTGCCTGGAGTGTGGACAGGGGGAGAGCTTTCTTT.

The rearrangement uses TRBV9 and TRBJ2-5, with unresolved D. CDR1 is SGDLS and CDR2 is YYNGEE in the germline V gene. V dropped 0 bases and J dropped 2 bases, with 2 bases sitting between them. The CDR3 extends over 12 amino acids. The CDR3 DNA follows: TGTGCCAGCAGCGTAGCTCAAGAGACCCAGTACTTC. It translates to CASSVAQETQYF.

The J gene is TRBJ2-2, the V gene TRBV5-4; 7 positions agree with TRBD1. Per the germline V gene, CDR1 is SGHNT and CDR2 is YYREEE (reference sequence). V shed 5 bases, J shed 5 bases, and the junction held 6 bases outside the gene matches. This CDR3 has 14 amino acids. The CDR3 sequence is CASRTGQRTGELFF. The DNA for the CDR3 is TGTGCCAGCAGGACGGGACAGAGGACCGGGGAGCTGTTTTTT. The full variable domain, completed using reference TRBV5-4 and TRBJ2-2, is ETGVTQSPTHLIKTRGQQVTLRCSSQSGHNTVSWYQQALGQGPQFIFQYYREEENGRGNFPPRFSGLQFPNYSSELNVNALELDDSALYLCASRTGQRTGELFFGEGSRLTVL.

The rearrangement links TRBV15 to TRBJ2-7, with 9 nucleotides matching TRBD2. The CDR3 runs to 15 residues. Germline V gene data show CDR1 as LNHNV and CDR2 as YYDKDF (reference sequence). V was pared by 0 bases and J by 3 bases, with 3 bases of the junction left unmatched. The CDR3: CATSRDPSGIYEQYF. The CDR3 nucleotides are TGTGCCACCAGCAGAGATCCTAGCGGGATCTACGAGCAGTACTTC. The full variable domain, rest sourced from reference TRBV15 and TRBJ2-7, is DAMVIQNPRYQVTQFGKPVTLSCSQTLNHNVMYWYQQKSSQAPKLLFHYYDKDFNNEADTPDNFQSRRPNTSFCFLDIRSPGLGDTAMYLCATSRDPSGIYEQYFGPGTRLTVT.

The DNA for the CDR3 is TGTGCCAGCAGCGAGACAGGATTTGGGGATACGCAGTATTTT. Translation: CASSETGFGDTQYF. The chain uses TRBV6-5 and TRBJ2-3; TRBD1 might be the D (6 bases). Germline loops: CDR1 MNHEY, CDR2 SVGAGI. The germline V and J ends were trimmed by 6 bases and 6 bases, with 16 bases remaining between them. This CDR3 is built from 14 residues.

The rearrangement uses TRBV27 and TRBJ2-5; 8 bases fit TRBD1. V lost 4 bases and J lost 5; bases outside the gene matches: 6. The CDR3 loop spans 14 amino acids. Germline V gene lookup returns CDR1 MNHEY and CDR2 SMNVEV (reference sequence). The CDR3 reads CASSSRTGTETQYF. The DNA of the CDR3 is TGTGCCAGCAGTTCCAGGACAGGGACGGAGACCCAGTACTTC.

V gene TRBV7-9 combines with J gene TRBJ2-5; 8 positions match TRBD2. There are 15 residues in the CDR3. Germline-derived CDR1 and CDR2 are SEHNR and FQNEAQ (reference sequence). V was clipped by 1 base and J by 3 bases; unmatched bases: 4. For the CDR3, the DNA is TGTGCCAGCAGCTTAGGGGGACTAGTAAAAGAGACCCAGTACTTC. Translated: CASSLGGLVKETQYF.

The chain has TRBV6-5 and TRBJ2-1, with 7 bases lining up with TRBD1. Per germline, CDR1 MNHEY and CDR2 SVGAGI. V shed 6 bases, J shed 6 bases, and the junction held 5 bases outside the gene matches. The CDR3 length is 13 residues. This CDR3 is CASRLTGFNEQFF. The DNA of the CDR3 is TGTGCCAGCAGACTGACAGGGTTCAATGAGCAGTTCTTC.

V gene TRBV7-6 combines with J gene TRBJ2-5, with TRBD2 matching over 12 bases. V lost 4 bases to trimming and J lost 2 bases; unmatched junction nucleotides: 14. The CDR3 sequence is 19 residues long. CDR1 is SGHVS, CDR2 FNYEAQ, per germline. The CDR3 DNA follows: TGTGCCAGCAGCTCCCACACAGCTTGGACTAGCGGGGATCAAGAGACCCAGTACTTC. As protein: CASSSHTAWTSGDQETQYF.

This clone showed up just once. This chain connects TRBV28 to TRBJ1-2; unclear D gene. This CDR3 spans 11 amino acids. With 8 bases removed from V and 2 bases from J, the gap between germline ends came to 6 bases. Germline values: CDR1 MDHEN, CDR2 SYDVKM. The CDR3: CASHTNYGYTF. The CDR3 DNA is TGTGCCAGCCACACAAACTATGGCTACACCTTC.